This TCR beta chain stems from a study of long-term antiretroviral therapy in people with HIV. Study-level results: Upon ART, diversity increased but remained lower than transplant donor controls. It was observed that HIV repertoires exhibited narrower CDR3 length ranges than controls.

This clone has only one observation. Its antigen is undetermined. Every participant with HIV received treatment in the United States. Researchers report immunoSEQ v3.0 was run at survey level. Profiling relied on immunoSEQ multiplex PCR, and the TCRdb table lists in-frame clones only, not all of them. The sample holds some 26,000 clones, roughly 86% seen once. V gave up 7 bases and J gave up 0 bases, with 14 bases separating them. The germline V gene has CDR1 MDHEN and CDR2 SYDVKM. The CDR3 sequence is 15 residues long. This TCR derives from a man between 35 and 55 years old with HIV. The V gene is TRBV28, the J gene TRBJ2-3, with D perhaps matching TRBD1 (6 bases). The sample consisted of unsorted PBMCs, taken 2.7 years after starting antiretroviral therapy. The CDR3 loop is CASTSGTQSTDTQYF. CDR3 bases: TGTGCCAGCACCTCGGGGACACAGAGCACAGATACGCAGTATTTT.